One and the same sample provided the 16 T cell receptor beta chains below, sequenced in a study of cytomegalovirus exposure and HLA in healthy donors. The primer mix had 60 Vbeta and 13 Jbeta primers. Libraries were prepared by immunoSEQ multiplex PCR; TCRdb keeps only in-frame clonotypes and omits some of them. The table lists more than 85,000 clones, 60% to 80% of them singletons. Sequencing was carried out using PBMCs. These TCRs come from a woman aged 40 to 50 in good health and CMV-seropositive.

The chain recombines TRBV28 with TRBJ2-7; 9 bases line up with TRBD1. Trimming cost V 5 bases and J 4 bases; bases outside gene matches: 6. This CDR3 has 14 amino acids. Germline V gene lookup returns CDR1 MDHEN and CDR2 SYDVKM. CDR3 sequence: CASSGPGQGYEQYF. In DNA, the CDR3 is TGTGCCAGCAGTGGTCCGGGACAGGGTTACGAGCAGTACTTC.

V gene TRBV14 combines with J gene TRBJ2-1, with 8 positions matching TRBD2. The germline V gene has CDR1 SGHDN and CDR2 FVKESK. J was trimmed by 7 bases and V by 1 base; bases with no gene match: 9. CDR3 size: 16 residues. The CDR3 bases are TGTGCCAGCAGCCAAGTAGTCGGGGGGGCAGGGAATGAGCAGTTCTTC. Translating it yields CASSQVVGGAGNEQFF. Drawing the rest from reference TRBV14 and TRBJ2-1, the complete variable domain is EAGVTQFPSHSVIEKGQTVTLRCDPISGHDNLYWYRRVMGKEIKFLLHFVKESKQDESGMPNNRFLAERTGGTYSTLKVQPAELEDSGVYFCASSQVVGGAGNEQFFGPGTRLTVL.

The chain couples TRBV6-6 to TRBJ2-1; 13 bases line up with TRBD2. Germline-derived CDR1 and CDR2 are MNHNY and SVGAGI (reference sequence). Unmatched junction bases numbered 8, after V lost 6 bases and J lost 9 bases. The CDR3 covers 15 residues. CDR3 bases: TGTGCCAGCAGACCACTAGCGGGAGGGCCGAGTGAGCAGTTCTTC. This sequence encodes CASRPLAGGPSEQFF.

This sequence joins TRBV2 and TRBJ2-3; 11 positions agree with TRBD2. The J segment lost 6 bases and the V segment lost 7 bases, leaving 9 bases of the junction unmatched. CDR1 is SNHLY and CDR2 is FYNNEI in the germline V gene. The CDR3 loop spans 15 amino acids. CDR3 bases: TGTGCCAGCAATCAACTAGCGGGAGTGGGCGATACGCAGTATTTT. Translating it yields CASNQLAGVGDTQYF.

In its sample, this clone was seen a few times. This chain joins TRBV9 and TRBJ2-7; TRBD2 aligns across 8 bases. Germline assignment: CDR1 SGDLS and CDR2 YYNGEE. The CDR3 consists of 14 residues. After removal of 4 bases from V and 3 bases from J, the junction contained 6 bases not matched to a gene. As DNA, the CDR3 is TGTGCCAGCAGCCCGGGACTAGGGGACTACGAGCAGTACTTC. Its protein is CASSPGLGDYEQYF.

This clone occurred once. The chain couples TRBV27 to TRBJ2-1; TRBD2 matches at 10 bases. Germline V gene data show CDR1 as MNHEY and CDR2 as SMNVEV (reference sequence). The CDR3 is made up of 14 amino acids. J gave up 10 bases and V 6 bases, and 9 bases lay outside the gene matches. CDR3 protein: CASSLAGALGEQFF. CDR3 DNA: TGTGCCAGCAGCCTAGCGGGGGCCTTGGGAGAGCAGTTCTTC.

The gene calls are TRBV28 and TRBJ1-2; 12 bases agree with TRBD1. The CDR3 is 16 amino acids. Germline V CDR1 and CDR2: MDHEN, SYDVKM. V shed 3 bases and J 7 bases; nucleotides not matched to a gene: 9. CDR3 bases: TGTGCCAGCAGTTTCACCGGGGGACAGGGGGCGTCTGGCTACACCTTC. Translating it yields CASSFTGGQGASGYTF.

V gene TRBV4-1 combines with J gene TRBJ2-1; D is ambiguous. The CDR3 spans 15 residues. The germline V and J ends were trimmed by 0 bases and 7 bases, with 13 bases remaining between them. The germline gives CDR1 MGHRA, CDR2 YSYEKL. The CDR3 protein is CASSQDTLDENEQFF. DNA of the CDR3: TGCGCCAGCAGCCAAGATACCCTAGACGAGAATGAGCAGTTCTTC.

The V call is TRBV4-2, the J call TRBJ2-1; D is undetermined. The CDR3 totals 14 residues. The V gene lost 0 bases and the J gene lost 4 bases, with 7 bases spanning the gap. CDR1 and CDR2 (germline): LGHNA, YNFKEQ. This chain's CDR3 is CASSQDSRYNEQFF. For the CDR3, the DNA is TGTGCCAGCAGCCAAGATAGTCGATACAATGAGCAGTTCTTC.

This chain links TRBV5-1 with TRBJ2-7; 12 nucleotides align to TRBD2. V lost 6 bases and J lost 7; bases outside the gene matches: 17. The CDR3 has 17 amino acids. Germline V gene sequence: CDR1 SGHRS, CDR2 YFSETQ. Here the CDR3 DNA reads TGCGCCAGCACGCGGGCTAGCGGGAGGGCCTTCCTAGATGAGCAGTACTTC. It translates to CASTRASGRAFLDEQYF.

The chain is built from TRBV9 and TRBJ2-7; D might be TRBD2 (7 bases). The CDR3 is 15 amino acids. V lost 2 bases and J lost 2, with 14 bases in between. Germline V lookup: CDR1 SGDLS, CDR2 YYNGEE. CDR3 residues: CASSVAGASPYEQYF. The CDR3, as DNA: TGTGCCAGCAGCGTCGCGGGGGCCAGTCCCTACGAGCAGTACTTC.

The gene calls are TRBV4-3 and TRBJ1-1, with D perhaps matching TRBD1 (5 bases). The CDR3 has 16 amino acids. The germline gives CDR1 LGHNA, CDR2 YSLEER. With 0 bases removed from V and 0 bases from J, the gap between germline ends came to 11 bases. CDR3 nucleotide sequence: TGCGCCAGCAGCCAAGACTCTCGGGGGATGAACACTGAAGCTTTCTTT. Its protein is CASSQDSRGMNTEAFF.

DNA for the CDR3: TGCGCCAGCAGCCACCTGACAGCTGGAAACACCATATATTTT. Translation: CASSHLTAGNTIYF. The chain recombines TRBV4-1 with TRBJ1-3, with D maybe TRBD1 (5 bases). CDR3 length: 14 residues. Trimming took off 3 bases at V and 2 bases at J, with 8 bases between the two ends. Germline V gene sequence: CDR1 MGHRA, CDR2 YSYEKL.

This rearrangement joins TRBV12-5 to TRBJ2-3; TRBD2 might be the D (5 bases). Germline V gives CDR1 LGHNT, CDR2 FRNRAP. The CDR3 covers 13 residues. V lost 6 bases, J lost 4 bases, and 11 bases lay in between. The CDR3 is CASGPTGSDTQYF. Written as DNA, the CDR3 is TGTGCTAGTGGCCCAACGGGATCAGATACGCAGTATTTT.

The CDR3 protein is CASSIGRRTYNYGYTF. The CDR3, as DNA: TGTGCCAGTAGTATCGGGAGACGGACCTATAACTATGGCTACACCTTC. This chain connects TRBV19 to TRBJ1-2; D unclear. Between the trimmed V and J ends, which lost 3 bases and 1 base, there was a span of 15 bases. Germline lookup yields CDR1 LNHDA and CDR2 SQIVND (reference sequence). The CDR3 covers 16 residues. The whole variable domain, filled in from reference TRBV19 and TRBJ1-2, reads DGGITQSPKYLFRKEGQNVTLSCEQNLNHDAMYWYRQDPGQGLRLIYYSQIVNDFQKGDIAEGYSVSREKKESFPLTVTSAQKNPTAFYLCASSIGRRTYNYGYTFGSGTRLTVV.

This chain's CDR3 is CASSSRARDRPSGNTIYF. The CDR3 DNA follows: TGTGCCAGCAGCTCAAGGGCCCGGGACAGGCCCTCTGGAAACACCATATATTTT. V is TRBV7-9 and J is TRBJ1-3, with 8 bases fitting TRBD1. The CDR3 contains 18 residues. Germline-derived CDR1 and CDR2 are SEHNR and FQNEAQ (reference sequence). V was pared by 4 bases and J by 0 bases, with 11 bases of the junction left unmatched.